Here is one T cell receptor beta chain with its context. It was negative isolation that provided the CD8+ and CD4+ T cells, whereas TEMRA cells were enriched by FACS. V shed 8 bases and J shed 6 bases, with 11 bases lying between them. This CDR3 spans 12 amino acids. Germline V gives CDR1 MDHEN, CDR2 SYDVKM. When the RNA was reverse transcribed, random hexamers were used with an input of about 0.45 to 1 ug. An immunoSEQ multiplex PCR generated amplified TCR beta CDR3 products spanning 54 Vbeta and 13 Jbeta. TCRdb called the immunoSEQ multiplex PCR reads again in MiXCR, with one record for every CDR3 protein. Of over 150,000 distinct CDR3 sequences listed, 90% to 96% are singletons. The data originate from a study of CD8 T cells in Susac syndrome. On the study more broadly: Within the group of sequenced Susac syndrome patients, 5 or 6 had active disease and fewer than 10 were in remission.

J is TRBJ2-1 and V is TRBV28; no clear D. The sequencing sample was made of CD4+ T cells from PBMCs. The receptor was derived from a human donor with Susac syndrome. CDR3 bases: TGTGCCAGCCGTTCGTTGGGCAATGAGCAGTTCTTC. It specifies CASRSLGNEQFF.